These T cell receptor beta chains were read from a single sample in a study of OX40 agonist ivuxolimab in advanced cancers. The repertoire was sequenced with immunoSEQ multiplex PCR; TCRdb's copy has only in-frame clones and lacks some. The sample gives around 34,000 clones, 80% to 85% of which show up once; under 25% is in the top ten. The sequencing here drew on CD4+ or CD8+ T cells sorted from blood, taken in a trial of the OX40 agonist ivuxolimab. These receptors were collected from an adult with an advanced solid tumor such as melanoma, head and neck, liver or kidney cancer. Both conserved end residues are part of each CDR3. A D gene is named only where the DNA matches it firmly. Expanded clones get a size class; other rows say once, few or many, or leave the size out.

d_gene,j_gene,abundance,v_gene,len,CDR3aa,CDR3nt
-,TRBJ2-7,-,TRBV7-6,13,CASSLGGGAVQYF,TGTGCCAGCAGCTTAGGTGGCGGGGCTGTGCAGTACTTC
TRBD2,TRBJ2-7,-,TRBV7-6,15,CASSFSGGLSYEQYF,TGTGCCAGCAGCTTTAGCGGGGGGCTCTCCTACGAGCAGTACTTC
TRBD1,TRBJ2-7,once,TRBV10-3,15,CAISGSLRQGYEQYF,TGTGCCATCAGCGGGTCACTTAGACAGGGCTACGAGCAGTACTTC
-,TRBJ1-6,-,TRBV18,13,CASSPGGGSPLHF,TGTGCCAGCTCACCAGGGGGCGGGTCACCCCTCCACTTT
-,TRBJ2-7,once,TRBV7-9,15,CASSLVGPGSYEQYF,TGTGCCAGCAGCTTAGTGGGCCCGGGGAGTTACGAGCAGTACTTC
TRBD1,TRBJ2-7,-,TRBV27,14,CASSLGQGAYEQYF,TGTGCCAGCAGTTTAGGTCAGGGGGCCTACGAGCAGTACTTC
-,TRBJ2-2,-,TRBV29-1,14,CSVGVGPIGGELFF,TGCAGCGTTGGAGTAGGGCCGATTGGGGGGGAGCTGTTTTTT
TRBD2,TRBJ2-7,once,TRBV4-1,20,CASSPILGSGGPVRSYEQYF,TGCGCCAGCAGCCCCATTCTGGGTAGCGGGGGGCCCGTGCGATCCTACGAGCAGTACTTC
TRBD1,TRBJ1-1,-,TRBV28,14,CASSVTGLNTEAFF,TGTGCCAGCAGTGTGACAGGGCTGAACACTGAAGCTTTCTTT
TRBD1,TRBJ1-3,-,TRBV30,19,CAWKIWPRDRESSGNTIYF,TGTGCCTGGAAAATATGGCCACGGGACAGGGAGAGCTCTGGAAACACCATATATTTT
-,TRBJ2-1,-,TRBV7-3,15,CASSLWGGTYNEQFF,TGTGCCAGCAGCCTATGGGGCGGCACCTACAATGAGCAGTTCTTC
-,TRBJ1-5,-,TRBV27,13,CASSLSSNQPQHF,TGTGCCAGCAGTTTATCTAGCAATCAGCCCCAGCATTTT
-,TRBJ1-1,-,TRBV29-1,13,CSVEGGEGTEAFF,TGCAGCGTTGAGGGGGGGGAGGGTACTGAAGCTTTCTTT
TRBD2,TRBJ2-3,few,TRBV7-4,15,CASSLERGGTDTQYF,TGTGCCAGCAGCTTAGAGCGGGGGGGCACAGATACGCAGTATTTT
-,TRBJ1-1,-,TRBV7-2,13,CASSFKVNTEAFF,TGTGCCAGCAGCTTTAAAGTGAACACTGAAGCTTTCTTT
-,TRBJ1-2,many,TRBV4-1,17,CASSQDPSGMGSYGYTF,TGCGCCAGCAGCCAAGATCCCTCAGGGATGGGTAGCTATGGCTACACCTTC
TRBD2,TRBJ2-1,-,TRBV7-6,19,CASSLDGLAGGFPGSEQFF,TGTGCCAGCAGCTTAGATGGGCTAGCGGGAGGATTTCCCGGCTCTGAGCAGTTCTTC
-,TRBJ2-7,-,TRBV9,15,CASSVSTQEPGEQYF,TGTGCCAGCAGCGTATCCACTCAGGAGCCCGGGGAGCAGTACTTC
TRBD1,TRBJ2-1,-,TRBV28,15,CASSLLTGAGNEQFF,TGTGCCAGCAGTTTATTAACAGGGGCAGGCAATGAGCAGTTCTTC
-,TRBJ2-1,-,TRBV27,14,CASISAGRYNEQFF,TGTGCCAGCATCTCAGCCGGCCGGTACAATGAGCAGTTCTTC